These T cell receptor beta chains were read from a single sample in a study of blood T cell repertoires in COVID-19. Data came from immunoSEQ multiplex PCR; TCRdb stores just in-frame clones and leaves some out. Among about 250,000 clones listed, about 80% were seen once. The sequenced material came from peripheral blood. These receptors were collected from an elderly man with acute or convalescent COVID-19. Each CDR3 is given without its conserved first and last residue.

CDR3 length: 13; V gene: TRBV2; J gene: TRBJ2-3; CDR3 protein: ASNRQGGSTDTQY
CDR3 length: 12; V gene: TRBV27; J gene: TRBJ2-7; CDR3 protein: ASSSDRGPYEQY
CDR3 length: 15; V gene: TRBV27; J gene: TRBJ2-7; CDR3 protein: ASSFRTGLAGVHEQY
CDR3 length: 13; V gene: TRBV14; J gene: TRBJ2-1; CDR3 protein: ASSQDKFIANEQF
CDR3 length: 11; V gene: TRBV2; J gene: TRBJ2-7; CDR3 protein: ASSATGSYEQY
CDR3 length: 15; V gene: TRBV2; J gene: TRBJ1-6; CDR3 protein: ASSDPRKSSYNSPLH
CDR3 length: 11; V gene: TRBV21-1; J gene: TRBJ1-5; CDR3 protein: ASSKGDFQPQH
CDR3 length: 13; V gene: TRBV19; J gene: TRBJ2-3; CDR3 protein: ASSMGGPRTDTQY
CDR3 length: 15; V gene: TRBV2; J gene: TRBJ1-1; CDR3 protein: ASSERYGQGSNTEAF
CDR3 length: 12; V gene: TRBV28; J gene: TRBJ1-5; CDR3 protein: ASREEAMHQPQH
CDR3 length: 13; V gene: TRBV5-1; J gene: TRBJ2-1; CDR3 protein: ASSHTAGVNNEQF
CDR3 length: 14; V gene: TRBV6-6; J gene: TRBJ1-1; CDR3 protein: ASSYSEIVRNTEAF
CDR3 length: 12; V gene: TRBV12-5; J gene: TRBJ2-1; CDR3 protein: ASGLDRVYNEQF
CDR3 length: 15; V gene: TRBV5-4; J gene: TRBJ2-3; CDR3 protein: ASSQLDGGAIRDTQY
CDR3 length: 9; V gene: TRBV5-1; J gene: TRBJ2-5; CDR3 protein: ASSLGRDQY
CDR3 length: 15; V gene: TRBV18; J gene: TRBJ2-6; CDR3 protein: ASLRGTVHSGANVLT
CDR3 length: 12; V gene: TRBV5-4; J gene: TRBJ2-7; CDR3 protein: ASSRTPLTDEQY
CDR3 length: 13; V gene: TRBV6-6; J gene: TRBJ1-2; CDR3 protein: ASTPLGKSADGYT
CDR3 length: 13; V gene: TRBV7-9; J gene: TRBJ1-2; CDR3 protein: ASSLGSAGLDGYT
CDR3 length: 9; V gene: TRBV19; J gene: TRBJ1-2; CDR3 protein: ASREGLGYT
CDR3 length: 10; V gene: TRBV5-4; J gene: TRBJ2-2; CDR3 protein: ASSSYTGELF
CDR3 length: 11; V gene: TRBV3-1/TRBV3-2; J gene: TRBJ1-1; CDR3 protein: ASSQVDTGGAF
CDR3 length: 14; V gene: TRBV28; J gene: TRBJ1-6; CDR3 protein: ASSPMTGSGRSPLH
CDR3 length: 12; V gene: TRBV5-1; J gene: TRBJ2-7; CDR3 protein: ASSPGVPTYEQY
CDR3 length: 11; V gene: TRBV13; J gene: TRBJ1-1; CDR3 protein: ASSLRGGYQAF
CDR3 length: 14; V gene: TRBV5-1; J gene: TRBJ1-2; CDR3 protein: ASSPGYSGGGYGYT
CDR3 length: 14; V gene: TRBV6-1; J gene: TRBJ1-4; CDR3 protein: ASSENWGATNEKLF
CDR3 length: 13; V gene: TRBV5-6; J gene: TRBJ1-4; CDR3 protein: ASSEKDRGWEKLF
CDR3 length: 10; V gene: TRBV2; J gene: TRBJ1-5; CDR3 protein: ASSTGNQPQH
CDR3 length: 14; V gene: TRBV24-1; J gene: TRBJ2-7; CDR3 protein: ATSDSAGQGTYEQY
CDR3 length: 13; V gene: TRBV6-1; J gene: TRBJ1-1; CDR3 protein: ASSENLVVNTEAF
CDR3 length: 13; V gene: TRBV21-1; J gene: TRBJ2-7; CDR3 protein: ASPNRGPPFYEQY
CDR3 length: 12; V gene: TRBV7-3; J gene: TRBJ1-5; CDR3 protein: ASSPRGRGQPQH
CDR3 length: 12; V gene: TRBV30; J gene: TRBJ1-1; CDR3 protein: AWSSGTRTSEAF
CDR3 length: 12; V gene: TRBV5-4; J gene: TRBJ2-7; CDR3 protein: ASSAGGGAHEQY
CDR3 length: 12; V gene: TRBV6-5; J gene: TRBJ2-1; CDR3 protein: ASSYSVGVNEQF
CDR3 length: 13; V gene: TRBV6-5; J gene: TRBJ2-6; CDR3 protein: ASSLDRSGANVLT
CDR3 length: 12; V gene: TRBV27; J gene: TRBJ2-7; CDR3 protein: ASSPEGGSYEQY
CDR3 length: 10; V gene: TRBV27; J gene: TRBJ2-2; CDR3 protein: ASSWGPGELF
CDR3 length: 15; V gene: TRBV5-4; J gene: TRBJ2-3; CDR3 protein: ASSLARGAGGADTQY
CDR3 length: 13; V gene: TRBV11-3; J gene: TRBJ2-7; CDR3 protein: ASSSRTGSSYEQY
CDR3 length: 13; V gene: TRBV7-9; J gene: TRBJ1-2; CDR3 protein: ASSYNYGTGNGYT
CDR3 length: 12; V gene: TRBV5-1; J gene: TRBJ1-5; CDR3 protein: ASSLDSSNQPQH